This is a list of T cell receptor beta chains from one sample in a study of cytomegalovirus exposure and HLA in healthy donors. Profiled with immunoSEQ multiplex PCR; TCRdb holds only in-frame clones, not every one. This sample yields roughly 100,000 clones, of which 9.4% are seen a single time; around 5% belongs to the top ten. The specimen was PBMCs. The receptors come from a man aged 50 to 59 in good health and CMV-seropositive. The CDR3 runs from the conserved cysteine through the conserved F or W. The D gene is left open where the match is weak. Rows may omit the clone size; those that give it use once, few, many or a size class.

cdr3_nt cdr3_aa d_call v_call clone_size j_call
TGTGCCAGCAGGACAGCTACTGGAGAAGCTTTCTTT CASRTATGEAFF . TRBV28 few TRBJ1-1
TGTGCCAGCAGGCTAGGGACAGGGGAAGAGACCCAGTACTTC CASRLGTGEETQYF TRBD1 TRBV2 . TRBJ2-5
TGTGCCAGCAGCTCGGGGGGGGCACCCGATCTCAACTATGGCTACACCTTC CASSSGGAPDLNYGYTF . TRBV7-9 . TRBJ1-2
TGTGCCAGCGGATCGGGACAGGGGGCTGATGGAAACACCATATATTTT CASGSGQGADGNTIYF TRBD1 TRBV6-6 once TRBJ1-3
TGTGCCAGCAGCCAAGATTCCGTACTAGGTTACAATGAGCAGTTCTTC CASSQDSVLGYNEQFF . TRBV14 . TRBJ2-1
TGCGCCAGCAGCGTTCAGGGGTCTATGAACACTGAAGCTTTCTTT CASSVQGSMNTEAFF . TRBV5-1 few TRBJ1-1
TGCGCCAGCAGCCCCGACAGGGTCGGCGGGGAGCTGTTTTTT CASSPDRVGGELFF TRBD1 TRBV5-1 few TRBJ2-2
TGTGCCAGCTTGGTTAGCCGAGCCCCCTACGAGCAGTACTTC CASLVSRAPYEQYF . TRBV28 . TRBJ2-7
TGTGCCAGCAGTGAGGACAGGTCCTGGCGCACTGAAGCTTTCTTT CASSEDRSWRTEAFF TRBD1 TRBV6-1 . TRBJ1-1
TGTGCCAGCAGTTCGGACAGGGAGGGTGTTACCTACGAGCGGCAGTACTTC CASSSDREGVTYERQYF . TRBV28 . TRBJ2-7
TGTGCCAGCAGCCCGGGTCCCTCCTACAATGAGCAGTTCTTC CASSPGPSYNEQFF . TRBV11-1 . TRBJ2-1
TGTGCCTGGAGCCCGTCCCAAGAGACCCAGTACTTC CAWSPSQETQYF . TRBV30 few TRBJ2-5
TGTGCCAGCTCACAATCAGGGCGCTCTGGGGCCAACGTCCTGACTTTC CASSQSGRSGANVLTF . TRBV18 few TRBJ2-6
TGTGCCAGCAGCTTACTAGGCACTAGCGGAAACAATGAGCAGTTCTTC CASSLLGTSGNNEQFF TRBD2 TRBV7-2 . TRBJ2-1
TGCGCCAGCAGCAGAGAAACTGAAGCTTTCTTT CASSRETEAFF . TRBV5-1 . TRBJ1-1
TGTGCCTGGAGTTCAAAGGGACTAAATAATTCACCCCTCCACTTT CAWSSKGLNNSPLHF . TRBV30 . TRBJ1-6
TGTGCCAGCAGTGAAGCCAGGGCGGCCTATGGCTACACCTTC CASSEARAAYGYTF . TRBV2 few TRBJ1-2
TGTGCCAGCAGTGAAATATCATGGGGGACAGGAATGTACGAGCAGTACTTC CASSEISWGTGMYEQYF TRBD1 TRBV2 . TRBJ2-7
TGTGCCAGCAGCGTCGAGTACGAGCAGTACTTC CASSVEYEQYF . TRBV7-8 few TRBJ2-7
TGCGCCAGCAGCTTGGATTCCGGGGGATGGGGCACAGATACGCAGTATTTT CASSLDSGGWGTDTQYF . TRBV5-1 . TRBJ2-3
TGTGCCAGCAGCGTGGACAGGGGGGATTCACCCCTCCACTTT CASSVDRGDSPLHF TRBD1 TRBV9 . TRBJ1-6
TGTGCCAGCAGCGATTTTGGACCACCCGGGAGAGTCGGAGAGACCCAGTACTTC CASSDFGPPGRVGETQYF . TRBV5-6 few TRBJ2-5
TGTGCCAGCAGCCTCCTGGGACTAGCGGGACCACAAGAGACCCAGTACTTC CASSLLGLAGPQETQYF TRBD2 TRBV7-9 few TRBJ2-5
TGTGCCAGCAGCCAAGACCTACAGCTTGGCTACACCTTC CASSQDLQLGYTF . TRBV14 . TRBJ1-2
TGCGCCAGCAGCAGCGTTACTAGCGGAAACACCGGGGAGCTGTTTTTT CASSSVTSGNTGELFF TRBD2 TRBV5-1 . TRBJ2-2
TGTGCCAGCAGCTTGTTAGCTGGGGGCGCCAACTATGGCTACACCTTC CASSLLAGGANYGYTF . TRBV5-6 few TRBJ1-2
TGTGCCAGCAGTTCCACAGGGGAATGGGGGGACACCGGGGAGCTGTTTTTT CASSSTGEWGDTGELFF . TRBV27 . TRBJ2-2
TGTGCCACCAGCAGAGATGTATCCCCAGATACGCAGTATTTT CATSRDVSPDTQYF . TRBV15 few TRBJ2-3
TGTGCCAGCAGTGACCAGGACAGGGGTGGTGAAAAACTGTTTTTT CASSDQDRGGEKLFF TRBD1 TRBV6-1 few TRBJ1-4
TGTGCCAGCAGCAAAGATGGCGGGATTTACTACAATGAGCAGTTCTTC CASSKDGGIYYNEQFF . TRBV21-1 . TRBJ2-1
TGTGCCAGCTCACCACCGGGACAGGGGACACAACTGTTTTTT CASSPPGQGTQLFF TRBD1 TRBV18 . TRBJ1-4
TGTGCCAGCAGCAAGGACAGGAACTATGGCTACACCTTC CASSKDRNYGYTF TRBD1 TRBV16 once TRBJ1-2
TGTGCCAGCAGTTTATCGTTGGGCATGGGCTACAATGAGCAGTTCTTC CASSLSLGMGYNEQFF . TRBV27 few TRBJ2-1
TGTGCTAGTGCTAGCGGGATAAAGGGAGAGACCCAGTACTTC CASASGIKGETQYF TRBD2 TRBV12-5 . TRBJ2-5
TGCGCCAGCAGCTTCGGACAGGGTAGGGTCACAGATACGCAGTATTTT CASSFGQGRVTDTQYF TRBD1 TRBV5-1 . TRBJ2-3
TGTGCCAGAAGCTTCTCGCGGGGTGCCGAGCAGTACTTC CARSFSRGAEQYF . TRBV5-4 . TRBJ2-7
TGTGCCAGCTCACCACCGACAGGGGGGTCCGGGGAGCTGTTTTTT CASSPPTGGSGELFF TRBD1 TRBV18 few TRBJ2-2
TGTGCCAGCAGTGAAGGGGACAGACAAGCTTTCTTT CASSEGDRQAFF TRBD1 TRBV2 few TRBJ1-1
TGTGCCAGCAGCTTAGCCCGGACAGGGAGCCACTACACCTTC CASSLARTGSHYTF TRBD1 TRBV7-9 . TRBJ1-2
TGCAGCGTTGGCGTAAACACTGAAGCTTTCTTT CSVGVNTEAFF . TRBV29-1 few TRBJ1-1
TGTGCCAGCAGTGAAGTGGGACAGGGCTACGAGCAGTACTTC CASSEVGQGYEQYF TRBD1 TRBV2 few TRBJ2-7
TGCGCCAGCAGCCCGGGACAGGGATGGTACGAGCAGTACTTC CASSPGQGWYEQYF TRBD1 TRBV5-1 . TRBJ2-7
TGTGCCAGCAGCGGGGACAGGACGAAAAGAAGTGAGCAGTTCTTC CASSGDRTKRSEQFF TRBD1 TRBV7-2 many TRBJ2-1
TGTGCCAGCAGCTTGGCGGCAGGTCTAAGCCCTCACACAGATACGCAGTATTTT CASSLAAGLSPHTDTQYF . TRBV5-4 . TRBJ2-3
TGTGCCAGCAGCAGACTAGCGGGAGGTTCCTACTCCTACAATGAGCAGTTCTTC CASSRLAGGSYSYNEQFF TRBD2 TRBV7-6 . TRBJ2-1
TGTGCCAGCAGCTTACGACAGGGGAACCAAGAGACCCAGTACTTC CASSLRQGNQETQYF TRBD1 TRBV7-8 . TRBJ2-5
TGTGCCAGCAAGGTGGGACAGGGCTATGGCTACACCTTC CASKVGQGYGYTF TRBD1 TRBV6-1 once TRBJ1-2
TGTGCCAGCAGAACTCTAGCGGGGGGCACTGGCGAGCAGTACTTC CASRTLAGGTGEQYF TRBD2 TRBV2 . TRBJ2-7
TGTGCCAGCAGCGAGCGGGAGGCTGGACACACCGGGGAGCTGTTTTTT CASSEREAGHTGELFF TRBD2 TRBV13 . TRBJ2-2
TGTGCAGCGGGCTCAGCGGGAGTTCGGGTCGGTACGCAGTATTTT CAAGSAGVRVGTQYF TRBD2 TRBV19 . TRBJ2-3
TGTGCCAGCAGTGAAGAGGGGGCCGGAGGCTACACCTTC CASSEEGAGGYTF TRBD1 TRBV6-4 . TRBJ1-2
TGTGCCAGCAAGGGACAGGGGGAAGGAAACACCATATATTTT CASKGQGEGNTIYF TRBD1 TRBV2 few TRBJ1-3